Here is one TCR beta chain with its context. These data are taken from a study of blood T cell repertoires in COVID-19. The length of the CDR3 is 15 residues. Trimming took 1 base from V and 2 from J, leaving 12 bases between them. From germline, CDR1 is MNHEY and CDR2 SVGAGI. The assay was immunoSEQ multiplex PCR, and TCRdb's table has in-frame clones only and misses some. This sample has 250,000 to 300,000 clones, with about 86% found just once. Cohort assignment relied on participant-reported clinical history. The sample consisted of PBMCs or T cells enriched from blood (not recorded which). J is TRBJ2-7 and V is TRBV6-5; tentatively, D is TRBD2 (6 bases). The sequence came from a man aged 50-59 years who had recovered from COVID-19. The CDR3 reads CASSYYTGDAYEQYF. The CDR3 nucleotides read TGTGCCAGCAGTTACTATACGGGGGACGCCTACGAGCAGTACTTC.